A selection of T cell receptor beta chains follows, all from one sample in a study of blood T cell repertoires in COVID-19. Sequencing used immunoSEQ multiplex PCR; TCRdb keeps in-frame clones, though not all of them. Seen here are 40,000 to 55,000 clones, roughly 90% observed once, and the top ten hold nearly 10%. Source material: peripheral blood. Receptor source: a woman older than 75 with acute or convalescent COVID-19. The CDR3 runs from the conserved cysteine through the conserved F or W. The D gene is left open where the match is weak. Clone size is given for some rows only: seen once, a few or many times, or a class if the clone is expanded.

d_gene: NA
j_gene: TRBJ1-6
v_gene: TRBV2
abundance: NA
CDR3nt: TGTGCCAGCAGTGAGGGCCCCTACAGGGCCTCACCCCTCCACTTT
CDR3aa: CASSEGPYRASPLHF

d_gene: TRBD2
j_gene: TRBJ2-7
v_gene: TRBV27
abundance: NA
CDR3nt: TGTGCCAGCAGCCGGGGGGACTCTTTCCACGAGCAGTACTTC
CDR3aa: CASSRGDSFHEQYF

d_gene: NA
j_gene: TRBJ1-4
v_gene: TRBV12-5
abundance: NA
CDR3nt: TGTGCTAGTGGTTTGGACAGTGAAAAACTGTTTTTT
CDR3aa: CASGLDSEKLFF

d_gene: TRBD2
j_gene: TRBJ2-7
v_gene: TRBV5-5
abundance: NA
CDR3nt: TGTGCCAGCAGCCTTAGCGGGGGGAGCTCCTACGAGCAGTACTTC
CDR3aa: CASSLSGGSSYEQYF

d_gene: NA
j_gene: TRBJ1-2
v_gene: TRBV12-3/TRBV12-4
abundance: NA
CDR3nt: TGTGCCAGCAGCTCCGCGGTAGGCTACACCTTC
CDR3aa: CASSSAVGYTF

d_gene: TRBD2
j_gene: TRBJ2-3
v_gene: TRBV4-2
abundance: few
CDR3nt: TGTGCCAGCAGCCCTGGACTAGCCAGGAGAGATACGCAGTATTTT
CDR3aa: CASSPGLARRDTQYF

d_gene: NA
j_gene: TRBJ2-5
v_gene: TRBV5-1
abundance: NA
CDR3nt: TGCGCCAGCAGCTTGAACAACCAAGAGACCCAGTACTTC
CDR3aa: CASSLNNQETQYF

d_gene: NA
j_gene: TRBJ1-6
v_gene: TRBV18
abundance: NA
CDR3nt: TGTGCCAGCTCAGGGGAGGGCAGGTCACCCCTCCACTTT
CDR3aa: CASSGEGRSPLHF

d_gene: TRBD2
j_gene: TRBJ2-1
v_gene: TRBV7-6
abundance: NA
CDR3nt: TGTGCCAGCAGCTTATTCAGCGGGAGGAGCGATGAGCAGTTCTTC
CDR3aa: CASSLFSGRSDEQFF

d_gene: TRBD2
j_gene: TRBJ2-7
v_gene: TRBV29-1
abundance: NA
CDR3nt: TGCAGCGCCCTGGGCAGCGGGATCCCCTACGAGCAGTACTTC
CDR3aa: CSALGSGIPYEQYF

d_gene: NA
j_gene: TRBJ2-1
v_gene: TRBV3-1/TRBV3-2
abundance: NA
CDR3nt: TGTGCCAGCAGCCACGTCGGTGGGGGCGGCTCCTACAATGAGCAGTTCTTC
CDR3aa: CASSHVGGGGSYNEQFF

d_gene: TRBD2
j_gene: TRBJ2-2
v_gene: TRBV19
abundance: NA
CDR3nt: TGTGCCAGTACCAGGACTAGCGGAAGTAACACCGGGGAGCTGTTTTTT
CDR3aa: CASTRTSGSNTGELFF

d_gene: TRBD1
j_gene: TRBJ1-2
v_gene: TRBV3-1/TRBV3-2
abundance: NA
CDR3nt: TGTGCCAGCAGCCAAAACCTAGGGGGCGCCTATGGCTACACCTTC
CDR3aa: CASSQNLGGAYGYTF

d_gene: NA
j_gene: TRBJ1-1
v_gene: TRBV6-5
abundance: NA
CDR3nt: TGTGCCAGCAGTTACAGTTCTTTTAGCACTGAAGCTTTCTTT
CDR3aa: CASSYSSFSTEAFF

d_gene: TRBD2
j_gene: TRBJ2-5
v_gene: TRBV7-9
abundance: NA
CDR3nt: TGTGCCAGCACATGGCGGGAGGGCCAGGAGACCCAGTACTTC
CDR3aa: CASTWREGQETQYF

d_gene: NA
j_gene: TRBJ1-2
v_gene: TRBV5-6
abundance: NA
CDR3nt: TGTGCCAGCAGCTTGAGTGGCGGCTACACCTTC
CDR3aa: CASSLSGGYTF

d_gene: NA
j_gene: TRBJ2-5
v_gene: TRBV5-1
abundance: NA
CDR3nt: TGCGCCAGCAGCTTGGTTGGGGCAGGGGAAGCCCAGTACTTC
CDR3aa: CASSLVGAGEAQYF

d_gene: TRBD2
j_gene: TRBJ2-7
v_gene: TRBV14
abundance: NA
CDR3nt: TGTGCCAGCAGCCCAGGACTAGCGGGCTACGAGCAGTACTTC
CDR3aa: CASSPGLAGYEQYF